A single sample is the source of the 30 T cell receptor beta chains below, sequenced in a study of shared clonotypes between healthy human individuals. Generated by immunoSEQ multiplex PCR, the TCRdb table keeps only in-frame clones and is missing some. The table has about 530,000 clones, around 79% seen once. The material sequenced was PBMCs. The receptors shown here come from a woman in her 40s in good health. Some clones in this sample may be carry-over from other donors' samples.

CDR3 protein: CASSVGGEGVTDTQYF. CDR3 coding DNA: TGTGCCAGCAGCGTAGGTGGAGAAGGGGTGACAGATACGCAGTATTTT. The chain carries TRBV9 and TRBJ2-3; D perhaps matches TRBD1 (5 bases). The CDR3 contains 16 residues. V was cut by 0 bases and J by 3 bases, with 14 bases left in between. Germline V gene sequence: CDR1 SGDLS, CDR2 YYNGEE.

The V and J genes are TRBV27 and TRBJ2-5, with D uncertain. V was trimmed by 2 bases and J by 6 bases, leaving 10 bases between them. Germline lookup yields CDR1 MNHEY and CDR2 SMNVEV (reference sequence). This CDR3 spans 13 amino acids. CDR3 loop: CASSLGVRQTQYF. As DNA, the CDR3 is TGTGCCAGCAGTTTAGGTGTTAGGCAGACCCAGTACTTC.

The chain is built from TRBV21-1 and TRBJ1-5. TRBV21-1 is classified as a pseudogene. This CDR3 is 18 amino acids long. This CDR3 is CASSPRRSSPYSNQPQHF. CDR3 in DNA: TGTGCCAGCAGCCCCCGCCGGTCCAGTCCGTATAGCAATCAGCCCCAGCATTTT.

This clone came up a few times. This chain uses TRBV28 with TRBJ1-1; 7 bases fit TRBD1. The CDR3 is 13 amino acids. V was clipped by 8 bases and J by 5 bases; unmatched bases: 8. Per germline, CDR1 MDHEN and CDR2 SYDVKM. In nucleotides, the CDR3 is TGTGCCAGCGGCGACAGGGTAGGGACTGAAGCTTTCTTT. Translated, it gives CASGDRVGTEAFF. Supplemented by reference TRBV28 and TRBJ1-1, the full variable domain reads DVKVTQSSRYLVKRTGEKVFLECVQDMDHENMFWYRQDPGLGLRLIYFSYDVKMKEKGDIPEGYSVSREKKERFSLILESASTNQTSMYLCASGDRVGTEAFFGQGTRLTVV.

The rearrangement uses TRBV5-1 and TRBJ2-1, with D maybe TRBD1 (5 bases). Germline loops: CDR1 SGHRS, CDR2 YFSETQ. V lost 1 base to trimming and J lost 5 bases, with 22 bases between them. CDR3 length: 18 amino acids. CDR3: CASSLLASVGGAHNEQFF. In nucleotides, the CDR3 is TGCGCCAGCAGCTTGCTTGCGTCAGTCGGTGGGGCCCACAATGAGCAGTTCTTC.

V and J are TRBV5-6 and TRBJ2-1, with 11 positions matching TRBD2. CDR1 SGHDT and CDR2 YYEEEE come from the germline V gene. The CDR3 has 17 residues. Trimming took 0 bases from V and 5 from J; bases not matched to a gene: 7. Written as DNA, the CDR3 is TGTGCCAGCAGCTTGGGCACGGGACTAGCGGTCAACAATGAGCAGTTCTTC. This translates into CASSLGTGLAVNNEQFF.

The rearrangement uses TRBV7-3 and TRBJ2-7; D is ambiguous. CDR1 is SGHTA, CDR2 FQGTGA, per germline. This CDR3 region has 16 residues. Trimming removed 5 bases from V and 2 bases from J, with 19 bases in between. CDR3 coding DNA: TGTGCCAGCAGCGAAATGCCTTCCCTACCCCCCTACGAGCAGTACTTC. It is translated as CASSEMPSLPPYEQYF.

This clone occurred a few times. This chain joins TRBV2 and TRBJ1-2; maybe TRBD1 (5 bases). The CDR3 length is 14 residues. V lost 3 bases and J 6 bases, leaving 14 bases between the germline ends. Germline V CDR1 and CDR2: SNHLY, FYNNEI. The CDR3 protein is CASSDYMGEDGYTF. Written as DNA, the CDR3 is TGTGCCAGCAGTGATTACATGGGGGAAGATGGCTACACCTTC.

The V and J genes are TRBV11-3 and TRBJ2-7, with D unclear. Trimming took off 4 bases at V and 2 bases at J, with 9 bases between the two ends. Germline values: CDR1 SGHNT, CDR2 YENEEA. This CDR3 is 13 amino acids long. The CDR3 bases are TGTGCCAGCAGCTCCGGGTCTACCTACGAGCAGTACTTC. Protein product: CASSSGSTYEQYF.

V is TRBV30 and J is TRBJ1-6; weak D call: TRBD1 (5 bases). The V gene lost 8 bases and the J gene lost 11 bases, with 22 bases spanning the gap. Germline CDR1 is GTSNPN and CDR2 is SVGIG (reference sequence). This CDR3 comprises 14 residues. The CDR3 protein is CASTAGNPGAPLHF. Written as DNA, the CDR3 is TGTGCCAGTACGGCGGGAAACCCGGGGGCACCCCTCCACTTT.

The chain couples TRBV18 to TRBJ1-1, with unresolved D. Germline V gives CDR1 KGHSH, CDR2 LQKENI. V was clipped by 1 base and J by 0 bases, with 6 bases between them. The CDR3 extends over 14 amino acids. The CDR3 sequence is CASSPQTVNTEAFF. In DNA form, the CDR3 reads TGTGCCAGCTCACCACAGACCGTGAACACTGAAGCTTTCTTT.

This chain's CDR3 is CASSSPLATPSGTGELFF. The CDR3, as DNA: TGTGCCAGCAGCTCCCCCCTAGCCACCCCTTCGGGGACCGGGGAGCTGTTTTTT. The chain combines TRBV7-9 with TRBJ2-2, with D maybe TRBD2 (5 bases). The CDR3 spans 18 residues. With 4 bases removed from V and 5 bases from J, the gap between germline ends came to 23 bases. The germline CDR1 and CDR2 sequences are SEHNR and FQNEAQ (reference sequence).

This clone has ten or more counts. The chain employs TRBV9 and TRBJ2-3; 7 bases fit TRBD2. The V gene end was trimmed by 4 bases and the J gene end by 4 bases; junction bases not matched to a gene: 9. Per germline, CDR1 SGDLS and CDR2 YYNGEE. This CDR3 is built from 15 residues. This CDR3 reads CASSPSAGSSDTQYF. CDR3 in DNA: TGTGCCAGCAGCCCCTCAGCGGGAAGTTCAGATACGCAGTATTTT.

Notes on this clone: One end of the junction varies from germline; a read error may be responsible. This same CDR3 is encoded by further DNA sequences in the sample. The V call is TRBV6-4, the J call TRBJ2-3; 9 bases match TRBD2. The CDR3 extends over 15 amino acids. Germline V gene data show CDR1 as MRHNA and CDR2 as SNTAGT. Written as DNA, the CDR3 is TGTGCCAGCAGTTTCCGTAGCGGGAGTGGGGATACACAGTATTTT. Its protein is CASSFRSGSGDTQYF.

The chain uses TRBV7-2 and TRBJ2-7; D unresolved. The CDR3 extends over 13 amino acids. Germline values: CDR1 SGHTA, CDR2 FQGNSA. Trimming took 5 bases from V and 2 from J, leaving 10 bases between them. CDR3 DNA sequence: TGTGCCAGCAGCGTCCGTTGGGCCTACGAGCAGTACTTC. Translated: CASSVRWAYEQYF.

The chain combines TRBV6-4 with TRBJ1-5; a possible D gene is TRBD1 (5 bases). The ends were cut back, 3 bases at V and 5 bases at J, with 11 bases in the middle. Germline loops: CDR1 MRHNA, CDR2 SNTAGT. This CDR3 spans 14 amino acids. The CDR3 DNA is TGTGCCAGCAGTGAGGGGGTTGTGGATCAGCCCCAGCATTTT. It codes for CASSEGVVDQPQHF.

This sequence joins TRBV11-1 and TRBJ2-7; D unclear. The germline V gene has CDR1 SGHAT and CDR2 FQDESV (reference sequence). This CDR3 has 13 residues. V lost 1 base and J lost 0, with 4 bases in between. The CDR3 region is CASSLETSYEQYF. Here the CDR3 DNA reads TGTGCCAGCAGCTTAGAAACCTCCTACGAGCAGTACTTC.

This clone was found a few times. CDR3 sequence: CASKGEPYNYGYTF. The CDR3 nucleotides read TGTGCCAGCAAGGGGGAGCCTTATAACTATGGCTACACCTTC. The V gene is TRBV6-1, the J gene TRBJ1-2, with D perhaps matching TRBD1 (6 bases). Germline values: CDR1 MNHNS, CDR2 SASEGT. This CDR3 comprises 14 residues. V lost 7 bases and J 1 base, leaving 13 bases between the germline ends.

The rearrangement joins TRBV5-1 to TRBJ2-7, with TRBD2 as a possible D gene (5 bases). The CDR3 extends over 15 amino acids. Trimming left V 0 bases short and J 4 bases short, with 14 bases between. Germline assignment: CDR1 SGHRS and CDR2 YFSETQ. The CDR3 loop is CASSLGGFMVYEQYF. In DNA, the CDR3 is TGCGCCAGCAGCTTGGGAGGGTTCATGGTATACGAGCAGTACTTC.

In its sample, this clone was seen many times. The genes are TRBV7-3 and TRBJ2-1; tentatively, D is TRBD2 (7 bases). Trimming took off 4 bases at V and 1 base at J, with 14 bases between the two ends. The CDR3 has 16 amino acids. From germline, CDR1 is SGHTA and CDR2 FQGTGA. The CDR3 sequence: CASSSQGRVSYNEQFF. The CDR3 DNA reads as TGTGCCAGCAGCTCCCAGGGGAGGGTATCCTACAATGAGCAGTTCTTC. The full variable domain, with the rest looked up from reference TRBV7-3 and TRBJ2-1, is GAGVSQTPSNKVTEKGKYVELRCDPISGHTALYWYRQSLGQGPEFLIYFQGTGAADDSGLPNDRFFAVRPEGSVSTLKIQRTERGDSAVYLCASSSQGRVSYNEQFFGPGTRLTVL.

The V and J genes are TRBV4-1 and TRBJ2-5; 8 nucleotides align to TRBD2. Trimming cost V 8 bases and J 1 base; bases outside gene matches: 12. CDR1 and CDR2 (germline): MGHRA, YSYEKL. The CDR3 consists of 16 residues. CDR3 loop: CASRPGGAGVQETQYF. CDR3 DNA: TGCGCCAGCCGCCCCGGGGGAGCGGGAGTCCAAGAGACCCAGTACTTC.

The rearrangement uses TRBV6-1 and TRBJ2-7; unclear D gene. The germline V gene has CDR1 MNHNS and CDR2 SASEGT. There are 14 residues in the CDR3. The V gene lost 5 bases and the J gene lost 3 bases, with 14 bases spanning the gap. The CDR3 loop reads CASSPRFGNYEQYF. DNA for the CDR3: TGTGCCAGCAGTCCGCGATTCGGAAACTACGAGCAGTACTTC.

The chain is built from TRBV4-2 and TRBJ2-2; the D gene is possibly TRBD2 (7 bases). Trimming stripped 5 bases from V and 6 bases from J, with 13 bases between. Germline V lookup: CDR1 LGHNA, CDR2 YNFKEQ. This CDR3 comprises 14 residues. CDR3 sequence (DNA): TGTGCCAGCAGCGGGGGGGGCGTAGCCGGGGAGCTGTTTTTT. Translation: CASSGGGVAGELFF.

The table lists this clone with a count of one. V usage is TRBV27 and J usage is TRBJ1-3; D remains unclear. This CDR3 contains 15 residues. The germline V gene encodes CDR1 MNHEY and CDR2 SMNVEV (reference sequence). Trimming took 5 bases from V and 0 from J, leaving 11 bases between them. CDR3 in amino acids: CASSQTARSGNTIYF. The CDR3 nucleotides are TGTGCCAGCAGTCAAACAGCTCGCTCTGGAAACACCATATATTTT.

The rearrangement joins TRBV5-1 to TRBJ2-1; D is tentatively TRBD1 or TRBD2 (5 bases each). Between the trimmed V and J ends, which lost 7 bases and 5 bases, there was a span of 19 bases. The CDR3 extends over 15 amino acids. The germline V gene encodes CDR1 SGHRS and CDR2 YFSETQ. CDR3 sequence (DNA): TGCGCCAGCGGGGTGTCCGGGACCCAGAACAATGAGCAGTTCTTC. This gives the protein CASGVSGTQNNEQFF.

The chain links TRBV25-1 to TRBJ2-1, with TRBD2 matching 13 bases. Trimming took 5 bases from V and 9 from J; bases not matched to a gene: 10. The CDR3 is 16 amino acids. Germline lookup yields CDR1 MGHDK and CDR2 SYGVNS. The DNA of the CDR3 is TGTGCCAGCAGTCCTGTGACTAGCGGGAGGCTACTTGAGCAGTTCTTC. Protein: CASSPVTSGRLLEQFF.

This chain connects TRBV18 to TRBJ2-2, with D uncertain. Per the germline V gene, CDR1 is KGHSH and CDR2 is LQKENI. There are 12 residues in the CDR3. The ends were cut back, 5 bases at V and 3 bases at J, with 4 bases in the middle. As DNA, the CDR3 is TGTGCCAGCTCAAAAGACACCGGGGAGCTGTTTTTT. Protein product: CASSKDTGELFF.

The chain carries TRBV7-2 and TRBJ2-7; 10 positions match TRBD1. The length of the CDR3 is 15 residues. Germline V gene lookup returns CDR1 SGHTA and CDR2 FQGNSA. After removal of 5 bases from V and 5 bases from J, the junction contained 9 bases not matched to a gene. In DNA, the CDR3 is TGTGCCAGCAGCCCCGCCGGGGGACAGGGGAACGAGCAGTACTTC. This gives the protein CASSPAGGQGNEQYF.

The chain has TRBV18 and TRBJ1-3; D not certain. CDR1 and CDR2 (germline): KGHSH, LQKENI. The CDR3 runs 14 residues. Trimming removed 2 bases from V and 4 bases from J, with 9 bases in between. The CDR3 is CASSPERTGNTIYF. The DNA of the CDR3 is TGTGCCAGCTCACCAGAGAGGACCGGAAACACCATATATTTT.

This rearrangement joins TRBV15 to TRBJ2-7; D remains unclear. V was pared by 1 base and J by 0 bases, with 10 bases between. The CDR3 consists of 15 residues. In germline, CDR1 is LNHNV, CDR2 YYDKDF (reference sequence). CDR3: CATSRGQGYSYEQYF. The CDR3 region has the DNA TGTGCCACCAGCAGAGGCCAAGGGTACTCCTACGAGCAGTACTTC.